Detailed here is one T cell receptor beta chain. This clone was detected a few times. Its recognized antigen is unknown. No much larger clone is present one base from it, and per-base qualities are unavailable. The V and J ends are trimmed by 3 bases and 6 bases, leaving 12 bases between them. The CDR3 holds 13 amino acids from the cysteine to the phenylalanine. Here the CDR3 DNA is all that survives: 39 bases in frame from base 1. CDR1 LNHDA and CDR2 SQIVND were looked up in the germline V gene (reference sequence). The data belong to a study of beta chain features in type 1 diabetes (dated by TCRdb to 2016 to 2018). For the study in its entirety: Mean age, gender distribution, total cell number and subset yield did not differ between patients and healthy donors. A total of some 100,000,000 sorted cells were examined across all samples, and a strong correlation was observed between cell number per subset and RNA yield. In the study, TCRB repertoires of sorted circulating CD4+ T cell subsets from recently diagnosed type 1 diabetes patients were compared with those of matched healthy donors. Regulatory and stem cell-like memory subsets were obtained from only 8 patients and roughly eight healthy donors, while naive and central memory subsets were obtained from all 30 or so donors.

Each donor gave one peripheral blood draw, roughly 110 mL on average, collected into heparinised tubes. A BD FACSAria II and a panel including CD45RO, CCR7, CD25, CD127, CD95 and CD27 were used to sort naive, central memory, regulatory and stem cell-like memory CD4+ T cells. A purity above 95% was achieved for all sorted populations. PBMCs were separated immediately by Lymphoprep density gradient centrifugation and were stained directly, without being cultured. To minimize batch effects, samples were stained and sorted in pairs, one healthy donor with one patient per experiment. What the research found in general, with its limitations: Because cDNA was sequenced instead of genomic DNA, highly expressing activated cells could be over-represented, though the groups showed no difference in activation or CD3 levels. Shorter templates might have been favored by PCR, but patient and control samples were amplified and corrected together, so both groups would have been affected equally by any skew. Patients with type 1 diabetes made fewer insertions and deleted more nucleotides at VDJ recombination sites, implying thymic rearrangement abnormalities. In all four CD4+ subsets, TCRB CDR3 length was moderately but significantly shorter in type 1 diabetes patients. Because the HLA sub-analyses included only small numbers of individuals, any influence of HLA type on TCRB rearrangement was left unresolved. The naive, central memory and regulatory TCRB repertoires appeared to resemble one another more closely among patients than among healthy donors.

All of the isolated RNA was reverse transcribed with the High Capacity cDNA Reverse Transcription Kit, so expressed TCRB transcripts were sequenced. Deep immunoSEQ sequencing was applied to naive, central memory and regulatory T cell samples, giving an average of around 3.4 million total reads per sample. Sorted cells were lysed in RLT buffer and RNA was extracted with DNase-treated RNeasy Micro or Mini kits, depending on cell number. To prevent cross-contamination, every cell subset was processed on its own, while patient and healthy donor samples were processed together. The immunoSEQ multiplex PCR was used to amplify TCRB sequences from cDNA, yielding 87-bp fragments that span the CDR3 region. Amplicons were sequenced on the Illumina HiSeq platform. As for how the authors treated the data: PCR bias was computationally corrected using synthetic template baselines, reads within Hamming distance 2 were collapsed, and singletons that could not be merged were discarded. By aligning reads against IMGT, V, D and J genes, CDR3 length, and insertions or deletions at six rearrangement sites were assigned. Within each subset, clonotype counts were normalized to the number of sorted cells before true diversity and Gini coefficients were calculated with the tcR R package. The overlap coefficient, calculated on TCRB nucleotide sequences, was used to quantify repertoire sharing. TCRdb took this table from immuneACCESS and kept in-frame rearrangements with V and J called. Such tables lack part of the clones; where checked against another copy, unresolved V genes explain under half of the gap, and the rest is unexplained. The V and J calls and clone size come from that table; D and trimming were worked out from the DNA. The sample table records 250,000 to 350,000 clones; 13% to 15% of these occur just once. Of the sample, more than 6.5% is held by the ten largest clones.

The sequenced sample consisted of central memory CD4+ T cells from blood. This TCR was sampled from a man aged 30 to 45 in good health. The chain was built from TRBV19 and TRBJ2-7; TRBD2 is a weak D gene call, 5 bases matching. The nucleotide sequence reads TGTGCCAGTAGTATTACCAAAAGCGGCGAGCAGTACTTC. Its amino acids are CASSITKSGEQYF.